The present TCR beta chain was sequenced within a study of identical twins. Overall study findings and caveats: Insertion counts were lower in abundant cord blood beta clonotypes, a trend that memory repertoires did not show. In beta out-of-frame sequences, the excess sharing between twins was weaker. Models underpredicted monozygotic twin sharing of out-of-frame TCR alpha.

The table lists this clonotype with many counts. What it recognizes is unknown. cDNA molecules carried unique molecular identifiers, and template switching added a universal primer site. Each CDR3 protein is one row after TCRdb ran MiXCR on the 5' RACE reads. This table has 640,000 or so distinct CDR3 sequences, around 6% appearing once. Trimming pared 7 bases from V and 4 bases from J, leaving 29 bases between. The CDR3 length is 19 residues. The TCR comes from a man aged 18-30 years in good health. The rearrangement links TRBV12-3 or TRBV12-4 to TRBJ2-1; D is uncertain. What was sequenced was naive T cells sorted from blood. CDR3 in amino acids: CASNPDARKSSSPYNEQFF. The CDR3 region has the DNA TGTGCCAGCAATCCTGATGCCAGAAAGAGCTCCTCCCCATACAATGAGCAGTTCTTC.